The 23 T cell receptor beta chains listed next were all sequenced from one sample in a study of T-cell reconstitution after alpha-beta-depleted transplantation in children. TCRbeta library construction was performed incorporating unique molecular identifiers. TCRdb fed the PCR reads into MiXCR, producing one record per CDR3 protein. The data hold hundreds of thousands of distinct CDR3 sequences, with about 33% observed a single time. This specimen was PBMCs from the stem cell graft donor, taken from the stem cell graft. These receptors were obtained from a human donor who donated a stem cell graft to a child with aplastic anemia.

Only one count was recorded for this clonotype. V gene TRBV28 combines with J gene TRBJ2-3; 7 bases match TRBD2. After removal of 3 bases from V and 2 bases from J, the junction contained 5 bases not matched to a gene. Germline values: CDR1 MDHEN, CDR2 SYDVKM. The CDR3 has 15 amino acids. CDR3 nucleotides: TGTGCCAGCAGTTTGGCTAGCGGAAACACAGATACGCAGTATTTT. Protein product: CASSLASGNTDTQYF.

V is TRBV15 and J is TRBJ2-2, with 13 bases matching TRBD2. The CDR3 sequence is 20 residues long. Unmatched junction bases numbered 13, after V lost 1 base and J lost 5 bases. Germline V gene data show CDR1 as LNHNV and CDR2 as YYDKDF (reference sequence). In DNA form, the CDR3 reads TGTGCCACCAGCAGAGGCTCACAGTCACTAGCGGGAGGGTCTACCGGGGAGCTGTTTTTT. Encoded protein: CATSRGSQSLAGGSTGELFF.

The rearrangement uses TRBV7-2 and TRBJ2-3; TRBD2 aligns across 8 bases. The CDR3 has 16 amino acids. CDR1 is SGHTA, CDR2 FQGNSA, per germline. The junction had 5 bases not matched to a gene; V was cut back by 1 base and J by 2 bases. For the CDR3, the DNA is TGTGCCAGCAGCTTAGAACTAGCGGCTTACACAGATACGCAGTATTTT. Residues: CASSLELAAYTDTQYF.

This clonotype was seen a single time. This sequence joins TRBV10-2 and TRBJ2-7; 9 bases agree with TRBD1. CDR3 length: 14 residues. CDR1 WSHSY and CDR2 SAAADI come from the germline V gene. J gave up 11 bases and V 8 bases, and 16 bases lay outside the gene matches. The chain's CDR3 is CASRGGGTGIQKYV. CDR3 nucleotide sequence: TGCGCCAGCCGCGGTGGCGGGACAGGGATACAGAAGTACGTC.

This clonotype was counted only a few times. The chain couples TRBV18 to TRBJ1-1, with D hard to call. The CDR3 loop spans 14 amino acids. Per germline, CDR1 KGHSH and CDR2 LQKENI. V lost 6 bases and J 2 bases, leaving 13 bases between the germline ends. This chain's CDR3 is CASSHQDGNTEAFF. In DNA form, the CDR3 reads TGTGCCAGCTCCCATCAAGACGGTAACACTGAAGCTTTCTTT.

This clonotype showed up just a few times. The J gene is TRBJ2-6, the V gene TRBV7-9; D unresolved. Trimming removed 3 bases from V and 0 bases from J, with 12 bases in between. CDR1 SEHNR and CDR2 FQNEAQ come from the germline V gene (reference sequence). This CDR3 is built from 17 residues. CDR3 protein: CASSLVPGASGANVLTF. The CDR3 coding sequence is TGTGCCAGCAGCTTGGTCCCGGGCGCCTCTGGGGCCAACGTCCTGACTTTC.

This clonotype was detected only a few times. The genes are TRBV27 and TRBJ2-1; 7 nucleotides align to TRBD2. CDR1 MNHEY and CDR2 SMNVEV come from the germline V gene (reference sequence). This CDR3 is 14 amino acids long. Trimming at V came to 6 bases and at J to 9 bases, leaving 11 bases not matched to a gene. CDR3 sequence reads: CASSPLGGIPEQFF. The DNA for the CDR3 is TGTGCCAGCAGCCCCCTCGGGGGGATCCCTGAGCAGTTCTTC.

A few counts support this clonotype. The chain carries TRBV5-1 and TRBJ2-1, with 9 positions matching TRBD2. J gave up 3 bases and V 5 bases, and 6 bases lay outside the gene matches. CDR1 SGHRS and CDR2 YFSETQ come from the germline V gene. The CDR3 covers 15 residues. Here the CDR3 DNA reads TGCGCCAGCAGGAGTTCTAGCGGGATCTACAATGAGCAGTTCTTC. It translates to CASRSSSGIYNEQFF.

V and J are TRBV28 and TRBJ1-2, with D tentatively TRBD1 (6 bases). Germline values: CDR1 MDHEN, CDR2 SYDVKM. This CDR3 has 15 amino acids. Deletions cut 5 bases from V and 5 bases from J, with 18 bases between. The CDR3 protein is CASSEGGQGKYGYTF. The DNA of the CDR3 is TGTGCCAGCAGTGAAGGAGGGCAGGGGAAGTATGGCTACACCTTC.

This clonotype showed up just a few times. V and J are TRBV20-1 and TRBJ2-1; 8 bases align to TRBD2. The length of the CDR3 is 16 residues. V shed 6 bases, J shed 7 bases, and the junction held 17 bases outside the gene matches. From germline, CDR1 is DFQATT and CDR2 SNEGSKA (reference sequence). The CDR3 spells CSARNSGSAGWNEQFF. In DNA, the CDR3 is TGCAGTGCCAGAAACAGCGGGAGTGCGGGTTGGAATGAGCAGTTCTTC.

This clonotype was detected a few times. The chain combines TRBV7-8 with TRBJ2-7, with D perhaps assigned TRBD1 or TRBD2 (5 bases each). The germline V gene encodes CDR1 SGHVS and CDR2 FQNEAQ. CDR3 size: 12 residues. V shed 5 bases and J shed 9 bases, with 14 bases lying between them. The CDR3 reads CASSPLEGRQYV. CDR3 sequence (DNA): TGTGCCAGCAGCCCCCTTGAGGGACGGCAGTACGTC.

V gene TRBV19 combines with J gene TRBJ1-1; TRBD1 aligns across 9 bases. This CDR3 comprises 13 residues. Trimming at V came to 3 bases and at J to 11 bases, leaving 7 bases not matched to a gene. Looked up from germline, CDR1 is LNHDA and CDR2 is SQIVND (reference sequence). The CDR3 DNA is TGTGCCAGTAGTATTATAGGACAGGGGCAGGCTTTCTTT. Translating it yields CASSIIGQGQAFF.

The CDR3 sequence: CASSNDYGYTF. The CDR3 nucleotides read TGTGCCAGTAGTAATGACTATGGCTACACCTTC. The chain is built from TRBV19 and TRBJ1-2; D uncertain. Germline-derived CDR1 and CDR2 are LNHDA and SQIVND (reference sequence). The V gene lost 4 bases and the J gene lost 3 bases, with 3 bases spanning the gap. This CDR3 region has 11 residues.

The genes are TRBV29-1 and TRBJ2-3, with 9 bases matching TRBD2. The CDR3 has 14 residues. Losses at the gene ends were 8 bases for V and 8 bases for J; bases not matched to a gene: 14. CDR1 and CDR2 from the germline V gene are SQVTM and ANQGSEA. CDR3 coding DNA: TGCAGCAACGAAGCGCGGGAGGGCCTAGGTACGCAGTATTTT. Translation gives CSNEAREGLGTQYF.

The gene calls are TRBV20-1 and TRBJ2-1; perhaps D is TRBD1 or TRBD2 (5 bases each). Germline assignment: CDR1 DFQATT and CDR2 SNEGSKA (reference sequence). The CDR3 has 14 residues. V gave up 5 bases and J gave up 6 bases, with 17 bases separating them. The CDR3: CSADPLGGPNEQFF. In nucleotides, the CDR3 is TGCAGTGCTGACCCCCTTGGGGGTCCCAATGAGCAGTTCTTC.

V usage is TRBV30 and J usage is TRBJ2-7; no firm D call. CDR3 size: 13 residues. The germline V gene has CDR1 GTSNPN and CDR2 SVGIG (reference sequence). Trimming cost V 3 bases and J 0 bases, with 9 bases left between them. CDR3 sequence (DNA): TGTGCCTGGAGCGCATTTAGCTCCTACGAGCAGTACTTC. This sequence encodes CAWSAFSSYEQYF.

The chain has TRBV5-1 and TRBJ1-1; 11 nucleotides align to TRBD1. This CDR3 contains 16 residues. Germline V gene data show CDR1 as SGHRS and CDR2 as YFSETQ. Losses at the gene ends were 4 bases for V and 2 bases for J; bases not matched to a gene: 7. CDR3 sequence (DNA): TGCGCCAGCAGCACCCGGACAGGGGGCACTAACACTGAAGCTTTCTTT. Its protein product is CASSTRTGGTNTEAFF.

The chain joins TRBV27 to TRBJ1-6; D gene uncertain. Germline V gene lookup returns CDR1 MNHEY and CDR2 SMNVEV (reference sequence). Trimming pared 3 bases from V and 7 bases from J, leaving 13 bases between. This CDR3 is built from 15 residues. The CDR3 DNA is TGTGCCAGCAGTTTCGAGGGAACGGGGAATTCACCCCTCCACTTT. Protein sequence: CASSFEGTGNSPLHF.

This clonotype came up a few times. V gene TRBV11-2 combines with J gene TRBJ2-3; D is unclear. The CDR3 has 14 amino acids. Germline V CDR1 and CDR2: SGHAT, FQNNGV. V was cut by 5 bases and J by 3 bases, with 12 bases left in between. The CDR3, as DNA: TGTGCCAGCAGCCCCCCCTACACGACAGATACGCAGTATTTT. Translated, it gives CASSPPYTTDTQYF.

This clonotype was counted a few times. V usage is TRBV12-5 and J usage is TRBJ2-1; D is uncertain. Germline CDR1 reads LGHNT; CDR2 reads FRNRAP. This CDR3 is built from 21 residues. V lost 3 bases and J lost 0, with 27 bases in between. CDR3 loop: CASGFLGRTKSKKSSYNEQFF. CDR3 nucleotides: TGTGCTAGTGGTTTTCTCGGACGGACCAAATCCAAAAAGAGCTCCTACAATGAGCAGTTCTTC.

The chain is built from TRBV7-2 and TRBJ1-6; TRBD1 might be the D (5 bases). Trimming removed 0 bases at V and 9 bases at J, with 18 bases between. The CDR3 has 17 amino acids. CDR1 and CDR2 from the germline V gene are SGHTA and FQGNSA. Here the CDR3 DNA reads TGTGCCAGCAGCTTAGCGGGGGTCCTCGATCGGGTTTCACCCCTCCACTTT. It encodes CASSLAGVLDRVSPLHF.

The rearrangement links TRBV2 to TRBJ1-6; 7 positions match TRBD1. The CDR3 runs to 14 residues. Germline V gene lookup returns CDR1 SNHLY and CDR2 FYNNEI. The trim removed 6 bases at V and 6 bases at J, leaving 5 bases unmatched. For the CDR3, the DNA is TGTGCCAGCAGCGGAGACAGGGTTAATTCACCCCTCCACTTT. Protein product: CASSGDRVNSPLHF.

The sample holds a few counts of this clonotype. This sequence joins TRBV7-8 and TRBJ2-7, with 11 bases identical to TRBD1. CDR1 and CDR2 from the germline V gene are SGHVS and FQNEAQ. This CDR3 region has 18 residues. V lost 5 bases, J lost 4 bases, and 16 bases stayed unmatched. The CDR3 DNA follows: TGTGCCAGCAGCCCATCAATAGGCGGACAGGGGGCCGGATACGAGCAGTACTTC. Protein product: CASSPSIGGQGAGYEQYF.